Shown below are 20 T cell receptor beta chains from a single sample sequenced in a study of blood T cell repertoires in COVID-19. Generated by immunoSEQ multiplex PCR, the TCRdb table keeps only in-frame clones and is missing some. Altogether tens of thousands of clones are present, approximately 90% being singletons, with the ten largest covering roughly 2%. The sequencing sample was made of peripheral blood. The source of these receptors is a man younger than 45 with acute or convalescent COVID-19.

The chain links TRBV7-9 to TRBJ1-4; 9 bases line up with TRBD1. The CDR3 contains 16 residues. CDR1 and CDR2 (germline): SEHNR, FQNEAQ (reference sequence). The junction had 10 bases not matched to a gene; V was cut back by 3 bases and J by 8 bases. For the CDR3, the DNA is TGTGCCAGCAGCTTGGATGAAGAGACAGGGGGAGAAAAACTGTTTTTT. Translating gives CASSLDEETGGEKLFF.

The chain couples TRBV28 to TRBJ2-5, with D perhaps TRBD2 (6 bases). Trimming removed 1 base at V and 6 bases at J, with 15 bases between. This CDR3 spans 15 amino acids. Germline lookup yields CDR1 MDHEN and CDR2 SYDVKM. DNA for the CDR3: TGTGCCAGCAGTTTATCCACTAGCAATAGGAAGACCCAGTACTTC. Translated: CASSLSTSNRKTQYF.

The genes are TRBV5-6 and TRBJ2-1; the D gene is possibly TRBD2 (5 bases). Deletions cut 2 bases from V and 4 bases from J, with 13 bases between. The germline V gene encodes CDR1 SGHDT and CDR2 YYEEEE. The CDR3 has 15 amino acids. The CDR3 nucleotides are TGTGCCAGCAGCTTAGGGTCCCGGGGATACAATGAGCAGTTCTTC. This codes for CASSLGSRGYNEQFF.

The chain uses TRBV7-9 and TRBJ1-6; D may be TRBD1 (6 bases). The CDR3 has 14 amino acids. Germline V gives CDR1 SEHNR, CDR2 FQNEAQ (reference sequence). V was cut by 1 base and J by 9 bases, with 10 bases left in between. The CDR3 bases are TGTGCCAGCAGCTTAGAAGGGGGATCTTCACCCCTCCACTTT. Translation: CASSLEGGSSPLHF.

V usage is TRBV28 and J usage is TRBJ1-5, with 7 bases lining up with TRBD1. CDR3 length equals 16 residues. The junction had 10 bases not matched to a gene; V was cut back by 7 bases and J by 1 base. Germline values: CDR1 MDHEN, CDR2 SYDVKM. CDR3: CASTLSQGKSNQPQHF. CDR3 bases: TGTGCCAGCACCCTGTCACAGGGGAAGAGCAATCAGCCCCAGCATTTT.

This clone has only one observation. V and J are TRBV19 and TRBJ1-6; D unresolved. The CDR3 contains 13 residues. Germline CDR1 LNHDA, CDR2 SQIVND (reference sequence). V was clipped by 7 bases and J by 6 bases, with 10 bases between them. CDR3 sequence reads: CASNPGINSPLHF. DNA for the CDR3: TGTGCCAGTAATCCGGGGATTAATTCACCCCTCCACTTT.

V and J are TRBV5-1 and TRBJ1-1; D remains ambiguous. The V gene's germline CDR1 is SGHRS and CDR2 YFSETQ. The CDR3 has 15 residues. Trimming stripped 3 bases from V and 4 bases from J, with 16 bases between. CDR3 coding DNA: TGCGCCAGCAGCTCCGAATCGGGTGTGGGCACTGAAGCTTTCTTT. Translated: CASSSESGVGTEAFF.

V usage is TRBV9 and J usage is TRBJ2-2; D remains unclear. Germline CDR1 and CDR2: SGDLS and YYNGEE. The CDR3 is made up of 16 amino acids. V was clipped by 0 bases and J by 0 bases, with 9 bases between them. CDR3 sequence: CASSVALPANTGELFF. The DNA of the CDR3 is TGTGCCAGCAGCGTAGCTCTACCCGCGAACACCGGGGAGCTGTTTTTT.

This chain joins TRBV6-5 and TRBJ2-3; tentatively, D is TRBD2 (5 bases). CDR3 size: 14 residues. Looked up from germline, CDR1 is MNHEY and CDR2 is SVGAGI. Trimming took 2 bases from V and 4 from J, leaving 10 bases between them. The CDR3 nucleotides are TGTGCCAGCAGTTACAGGGTTAGCGCAGATACGCAGTATTTT. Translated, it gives CASSYRVSADTQYF.

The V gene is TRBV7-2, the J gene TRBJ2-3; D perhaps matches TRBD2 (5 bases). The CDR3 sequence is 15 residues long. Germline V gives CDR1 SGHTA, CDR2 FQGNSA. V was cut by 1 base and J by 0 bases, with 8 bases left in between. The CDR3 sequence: CASSLDRESTDTQYF. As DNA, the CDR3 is TGTGCCAGCAGCTTAGATCGGGAAAGCACAGATACGCAGTATTTT.

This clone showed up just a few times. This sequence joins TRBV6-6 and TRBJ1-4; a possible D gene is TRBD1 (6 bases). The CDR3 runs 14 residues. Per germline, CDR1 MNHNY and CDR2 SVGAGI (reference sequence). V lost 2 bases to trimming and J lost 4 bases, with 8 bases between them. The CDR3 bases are TGTGCCAGCAGTTACAAAGGGGGTAATGAAAAACTGTTTTTT. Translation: CASSYKGGNEKLFF.

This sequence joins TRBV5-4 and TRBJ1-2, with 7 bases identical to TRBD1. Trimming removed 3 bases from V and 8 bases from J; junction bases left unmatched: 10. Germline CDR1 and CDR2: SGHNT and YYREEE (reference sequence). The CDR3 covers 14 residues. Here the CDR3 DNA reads TGTGCCAGCAGCTCGGACAGGTGGGGCTTGGGCTACACCTTC. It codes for CASSSDRWGLGYTF. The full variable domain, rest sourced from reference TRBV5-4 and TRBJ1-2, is ETGVTQSPTHLIKTRGQQVTLRCSSQSGHNTVSWYQQALGQGPQFIFQYYREEENGRGNFPPRFSGLQFPNYSSELNVNALELDDSALYLCASSSDRWGLGYTFGSGTRLTVV.

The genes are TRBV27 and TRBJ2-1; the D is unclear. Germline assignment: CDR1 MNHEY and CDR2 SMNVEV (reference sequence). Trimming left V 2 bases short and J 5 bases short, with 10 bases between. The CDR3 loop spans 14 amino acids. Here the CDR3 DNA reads TGTGCCAGCAGTTTAGACTCGTCCCACAATGAGCAGTTCTTC. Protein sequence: CASSLDSSHNEQFF.

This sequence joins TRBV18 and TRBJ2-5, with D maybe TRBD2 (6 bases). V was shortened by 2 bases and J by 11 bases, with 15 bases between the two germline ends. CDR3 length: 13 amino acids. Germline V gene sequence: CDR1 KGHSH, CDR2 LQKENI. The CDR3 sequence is CASSPDGGGGQYF. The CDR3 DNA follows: TGTGCCAGCTCACCAGACGGGGGAGGAGGACAGTACTTC.

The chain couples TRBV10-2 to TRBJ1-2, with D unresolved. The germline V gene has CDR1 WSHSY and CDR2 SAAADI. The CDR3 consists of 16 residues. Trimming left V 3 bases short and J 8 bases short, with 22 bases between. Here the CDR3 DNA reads TGCGCCAGCAGTGAATTAGTTCTTGAGGGAGATCTGGGCTACACCTTC. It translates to CASSELVLEGDLGYTF.

CDR3 DNA sequence: TGTGCCAGCAGTTGGACTCCGAACACCGGGGAGCTGTTTTTT. Encoded protein: CASSWTPNTGELFF. The chain links TRBV27 to TRBJ2-2, with a possible D match to TRBD2 (5 bases). The germline CDR1 and CDR2 sequences are MNHEY and SMNVEV (reference sequence). This CDR3 is built from 14 residues. V was trimmed by 4 bases and J by 0 bases, leaving 6 bases between them.

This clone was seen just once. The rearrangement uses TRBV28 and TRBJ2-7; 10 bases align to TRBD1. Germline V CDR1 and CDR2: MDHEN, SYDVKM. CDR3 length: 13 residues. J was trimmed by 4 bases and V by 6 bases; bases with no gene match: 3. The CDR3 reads CASSRDRGYEQYV. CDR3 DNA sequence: TGTGCCAGCAGCCGGGACAGGGGATACGAGCAGTACGTC.

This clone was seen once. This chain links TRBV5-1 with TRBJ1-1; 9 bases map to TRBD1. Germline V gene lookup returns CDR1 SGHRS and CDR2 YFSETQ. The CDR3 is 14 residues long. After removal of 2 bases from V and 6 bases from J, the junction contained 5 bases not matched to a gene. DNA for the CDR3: TGCGCCAGCAGCTTCCGGACAGGGGAGTCTGAAGCTTTCTTT. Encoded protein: CASSFRTGESEAFF.

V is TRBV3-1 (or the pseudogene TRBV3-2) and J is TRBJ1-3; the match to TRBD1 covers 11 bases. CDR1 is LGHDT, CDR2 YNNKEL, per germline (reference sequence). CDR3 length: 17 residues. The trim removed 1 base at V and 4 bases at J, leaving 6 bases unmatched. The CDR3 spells CASSQVPRDRGGNTIYF. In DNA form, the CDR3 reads TGTGCCAGCAGCCAAGTCCCCCGGGACAGGGGGGGAAACACCATATATTTT.

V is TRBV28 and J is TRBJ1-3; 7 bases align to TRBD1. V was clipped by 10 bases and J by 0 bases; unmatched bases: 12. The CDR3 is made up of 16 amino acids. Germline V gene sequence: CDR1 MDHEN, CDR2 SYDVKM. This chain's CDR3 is CAITRGTYDSGNTIYF. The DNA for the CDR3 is TGTGCCATCACCAGGGGGACATATGACTCTGGAAACACCATATATTTT.